One and the same sample provided the 21 T cell receptor beta chains below, sequenced in a study of OX40 agonist ivuxolimab in advanced cancers. The data were produced by immunoSEQ multiplex PCR, yet TCRdb's version contains in-frame clones alone and is incomplete. The sample records 95,000 to 100,000 clones, approximately 84% being singletons. This specimen consisted of CD4+ or CD8+ T cells sorted from blood, obtained in a trial of the OX40 agonist ivuxolimab. These TCRs come from an adult with an advanced solid tumor such as melanoma, head and neck, liver or kidney cancer.

This rearrangement joins TRBV10-2 to TRBJ1-3, with 7 bases fitting TRBD1. The CDR3 sequence is 15 residues long. Germline lookup yields CDR1 WSHSY and CDR2 SAAADI. V was clipped by 3 bases and J by 1 base; unmatched bases: 3. This chain's CDR3 is CASSDPQGSGNTIYF. For the CDR3, the DNA is TGCGCCAGCAGTGACCCACAGGGGTCTGGAAACACCATATATTTT.

The V gene is TRBV5-4, the J gene TRBJ2-5, with TRBD2 identical over 14 bases. In germline, CDR1 is SGHNT, CDR2 YYREEE (reference sequence). The CDR3 spans 16 residues. The V and J ends lost 4 bases and 2 bases, in that order; junction bases with no gene match: 4. This chain's CDR3 is CASSLGLAGAQETQYF. For the CDR3, the DNA is TGTGCCAGCAGCCTGGGACTAGCGGGGGCACAAGAGACCCAGTACTTC. Complete variable domain (other parts from reference TRBV5-4 and TRBJ2-5): ETGVTQSPTHLIKTRGQQVTLRCSSQSGHNTVSWYQQALGQGPQFIFQYYREEENGRGNFPPRFSGLQFPNYSSELNVNALELDDSALYLCASSLGLAGAQETQYFGPGTRLLVL.

There are a few counts of this clone. The V call is TRBV2, the J call TRBJ2-6; D is unclear. This CDR3 has 15 amino acids. From germline, CDR1 is SNHLY and CDR2 FYNNEI. The germline V and J ends were trimmed by 2 bases and 1 base, with 6 bases remaining between them. CDR3 loop: CASSEFASGANVLTF. The CDR3 DNA sequence: TGTGCCAGCAGTGAATTCGCTTCTGGGGCCAACGTCCTGACTTTC. The whole variable domain, remainder taken from reference TRBV2 and TRBJ2-6, is EPEVTQTPSHQVTQMGQEVILRCVPISNHLYFYWYRQILGQKVEFLVSFYNNEISEKSEIFDDQFSVERPDGSNFTLKIRSTKLEDSAMYFCASSEFASGANVLTFGAGSRLTVL.

The rearrangement joins TRBV6-6 to TRBJ2-1, with 10 nucleotides matching TRBD2. The germline CDR1 and CDR2 sequences are MNHNY and SVGAGI (reference sequence). V shed 0 bases and J 7 bases; nucleotides not matched to a gene: 6. The CDR3 has 16 amino acids. The DNA of the CDR3 is TGTGCCAGCAGTTACTCCGTAGCGGGAGGAGTTAATGAGCAGTTCTTC. Translating it yields CASSYSVAGGVNEQFF.

The chain is built from TRBV5-1 and TRBJ1-1; D gene ambiguous. Trimming stripped 5 bases from V and 0 bases from J, with 14 bases between. This CDR3 is 15 amino acids long. CDR1 and CDR2 (germline): SGHRS, YFSETQ. CDR3 region: CASRSNAGVNTEAFF. CDR3 in DNA: TGCGCCAGCAGATCGAATGCCGGGGTGAACACTGAAGCTTTCTTT.

The chain uses TRBV19 and TRBJ1-5; 7 bases are shared with TRBD1. The CDR3 consists of 15 residues. CDR1 and CDR2 (germline): LNHDA, SQIVND (reference sequence). Trimming cost V 6 bases and J 3 bases; bases outside gene matches: 8. This chain's CDR3 is CASSLLQGYNQPQHF. The CDR3 DNA is TGTGCCAGTAGCCTCCTACAGGGGTACAATCAGCCCCAGCATTTT.

The chain is built from TRBV30 and TRBJ1-6; no clear D. The ends were cut back, 1 base at V and 7 bases at J, with 11 bases in the middle. Germline CDR1 and CDR2: GTSNPN and SVGIG (reference sequence). The CDR3 has 14 amino acids. In DNA, the CDR3 is TGTGCCTGGAGTGGTTGGGAGTGGAATTCACCCCTCCACTTT. It translates to CAWSGWEWNSPLHF. Using reference TRBV30 and TRBJ1-6 for the parts outside the CDR3, the full variable domain is SQTIHQWPATLVQPVGSPLSLECTVEGTSNPNLYWYRQAAGRGLQLLFYSVGIGQISSEVPQNLSASRPQDRQFILSSKKLLLSDSGFYLCAWSGWEWNSPLHFGNGTRLTVT.

The J gene is TRBJ2-7, the V gene TRBV11-1, with TRBD1 matching over 7 bases. The trim removed 5 bases at V and 4 bases at J, leaving 8 bases unmatched. The CDR3 sequence is 14 residues long. Germline V CDR1 and CDR2: SGHAT, FQDESV (reference sequence). The CDR3 here is CASSPRGQDYEQYF. In DNA form, the CDR3 reads TGTGCCAGCAGCCCCCGAGGACAGGATTACGAGCAGTACTTC.

The genes are TRBV4-1 and TRBJ1-1; D not resolved. The V end was cut by 0 bases, the J end by 1 base, with 9 bases between. CDR1 and CDR2 from the germline V gene are MGHRA and YSYEKL. The CDR3 runs to 15 residues. CDR3 in amino acids: CASSQDAGGNTEAFF. DNA of the CDR3: TGCGCCAGCAGCCAAGATGCGGGCGGGAACACTGAAGCTTTCTTT.

This clone has a single count. This chain links TRBV10-1 with TRBJ1-1, with D perhaps TRBD1 (5 bases). CDR1 is WNHNN and CDR2 is SYGVQD in the germline V gene (reference sequence). Trimming stripped 2 bases from V and 9 bases from J, with 13 bases between. CDR3 length: 13 amino acids. For the CDR3, the DNA is TGCGCCAGCAGTGAGCTTACAGGTACTAAAGCTTTCTTT. It translates to CASSELTGTKAFF.

The V call is TRBV29-1, the J call TRBJ1-5; D is unclear. This CDR3 region has 14 residues. Per the germline V gene, CDR1 is SQVTM and CDR2 is ANQGSEA. Trimming cost V 6 bases and J 4 bases, with 16 bases left between them. The CDR3 coding sequence is TGCAGCGTAATTCCAGTGGGGAGTAATCAGCCCCAGCATTTT. This gives the protein CSVIPVGSNQPQHF.

This sequence joins TRBV7-9 and TRBJ2-7; D ambiguous. CDR3 length: 12 amino acids. Germline values: CDR1 SEHNR, CDR2 FQNEAQ (reference sequence). V dropped 5 bases and J dropped 7 bases, with 12 bases sitting between them. The CDR3 loop reads CASSPRVGEQYF. CDR3 DNA: TGTGCCAGCAGCCCTCGTGTGGGTGAGCAGTACTTC.

Points on this clone: Other DNA sequences in the same sample also yield this CDR3. This chain joins TRBV7-2 and TRBJ2-7; the match to TRBD2 covers 12 bases. This CDR3 has 14 amino acids. The germline V gene encodes CDR1 SGHTA and CDR2 FQGNSA. The V and J ends lost 4 bases and 4 bases, in that order; junction bases with no gene match: 2. CDR3 bases: TGTGCCAGCAGCTCGACTAGCGGGGGTTACGAGCAGTACTTC. It codes for CASSSTSGGYEQYF. Full variable domain (rest looked up from reference TRBV7-2 and TRBJ2-7): GAGVSQSPSNKVTEKGKDVELRCDPISGHTALYWYRQSLGQGLEFLIYFQGNSAPDKSGLPSDRFSAERTGGSVSTLTIQRTQQEDSAVYLCASSSTSGGYEQYFGPGTRLTVT.

V is TRBV7-9 and J is TRBJ1-1; D is perhaps TRBD1 (6 bases). The CDR3 is 13 residues long. Trimming left V 4 bases short and J 5 bases short, with 11 bases between. CDR1 and CDR2 from the germline V gene are SEHNR and FQNEAQ (reference sequence). The chain's CDR3 is CASSSTGLTEAFF. CDR3 nucleotides: TGTGCCAGCAGCTCGACAGGTTTGACTGAAGCTTTCTTT.

On this clone: Other DNA sequences in the same sample also yield this CDR3. The CDR3 reads CASSYSRGPSYEQYF. CDR3 nucleotide sequence: TGTGCCAGCAGTTACTCGAGGGGGCCGTCCTACGAGCAGTACTTC. This rearrangement joins TRBV6-5 to TRBJ2-7, with 7 positions matching TRBD1. Looked up from germline, CDR1 is MNHEY and CDR2 is SVGAGI. The CDR3 has 15 amino acids. The trim removed 0 bases at V and 1 base at J, leaving 3 bases unmatched.

The rearrangement joins TRBV6-1 to TRBJ2-7; the D gene could be TRBD1 or TRBD2 (5 bases each). This CDR3 is built from 14 residues. Trimming took off 8 bases at V and 0 bases at J, with 14 bases between the two ends. From germline, CDR1 is MNHNS and CDR2 SASEGT. DNA for the CDR3: TGTGCCAGCGCTGGGACGCAGAGCTCCTACGAGCAGTACTTC. It codes for CASAGTQSSYEQYF.

The V and J genes are TRBV7-2 and TRBJ2-3; a possible D gene is TRBD2 (7 bases). The germline V gene encodes CDR1 SGHTA and CDR2 FQGNSA. The CDR3 extends over 17 amino acids. Trimming left V 2 bases short and J 3 bases short, with 18 bases between. CDR3 residues: CASSLKLSRGATDTQYF. CDR3 bases: TGTGCCAGCAGCTTAAAGTTGAGTCGGGGGGCTACAGATACGCAGTATTTT.

This chain links TRBV18 with TRBJ2-2; TRBD2 is a possible D gene (5 bases). This CDR3 has 12 residues. Germline V lookup: CDR1 KGHSH, CDR2 LQKENI. V lost 4 bases and J lost 6, with 6 bases in between. CDR3 bases: TGTGCCAGCTCACAGGGAGCCGGGGAGCTGTTTTTT. This sequence encodes CASSQGAGELFF.

The chain links TRBV7-2 to TRBJ1-4, with TRBD1 as a possible D gene (5 bases). Germline V gene sequence: CDR1 SGHTA, CDR2 FQGNSA. V shed 3 bases and J shed 4 bases, with 12 bases lying between them. The CDR3 consists of 15 residues. CDR3 nucleotide sequence: TGTGCCAGCAGCTTGATAGGGGCTGGTAATGAAAAACTGTTTTTT. It specifies CASSLIGAGNEKLFF.

The chain has TRBV4-2 and TRBJ2-7; TRBD1 matches at 9 bases. After removal of 1 base from V and 5 bases from J, the junction contained 3 bases not matched to a gene. The CDR3 length is 14 residues. Germline V gene lookup returns CDR1 LGHNA and CDR2 YNFKEQ. The CDR3, as DNA: TGTGCCAGCAGCCAAGGGACAGGGGTAAACGAGCAGTACTTC. Its protein is CASSQGTGVNEQYF.

This rearrangement joins TRBV7-2 to TRBJ2-1, with TRBD2 matching 10 bases. The trim removed 5 bases at V and 7 bases at J, leaving 5 bases unmatched. Germline V gene sequence: CDR1 SGHTA, CDR2 FQGNSA. The CDR3 spans 14 residues. The chain's CDR3 is CASSPSGRRNEQFF. The CDR3 coding sequence is TGTGCCAGCAGCCCTAGCGGGAGAAGGAATGAGCAGTTCTTC.